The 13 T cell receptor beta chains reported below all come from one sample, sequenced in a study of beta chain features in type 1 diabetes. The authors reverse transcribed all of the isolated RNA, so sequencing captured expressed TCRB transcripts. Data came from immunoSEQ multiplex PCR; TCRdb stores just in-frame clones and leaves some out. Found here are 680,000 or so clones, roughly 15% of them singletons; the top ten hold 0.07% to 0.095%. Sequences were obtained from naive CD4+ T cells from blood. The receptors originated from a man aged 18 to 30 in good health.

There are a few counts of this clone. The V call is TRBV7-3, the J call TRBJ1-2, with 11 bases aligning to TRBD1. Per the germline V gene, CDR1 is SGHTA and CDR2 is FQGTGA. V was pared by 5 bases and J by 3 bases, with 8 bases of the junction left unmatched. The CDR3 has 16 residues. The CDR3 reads CASSPGRTGGDYGYTF. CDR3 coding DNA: TGTGCCAGCAGCCCTGGCCGGACAGGGGGCGACTATGGCTACACCTTC.

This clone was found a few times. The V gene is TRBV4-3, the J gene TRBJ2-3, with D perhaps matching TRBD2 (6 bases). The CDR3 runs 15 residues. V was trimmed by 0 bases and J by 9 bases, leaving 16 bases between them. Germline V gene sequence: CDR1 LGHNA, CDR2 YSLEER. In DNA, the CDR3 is TGCGCCAGCAGCCAAGATCTGGGAGGATTTTGGACGCAGTATTTT. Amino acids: CASSQDLGGFWTQYF.

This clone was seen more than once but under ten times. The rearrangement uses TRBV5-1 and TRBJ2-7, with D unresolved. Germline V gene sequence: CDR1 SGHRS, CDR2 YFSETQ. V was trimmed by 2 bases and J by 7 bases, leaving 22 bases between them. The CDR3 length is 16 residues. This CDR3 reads CASSFSPVGSPEEQYF. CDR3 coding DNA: TGCGCCAGCAGCTTTTCTCCAGTCGGCTCCCCCGAGGAGCAGTACTTC.

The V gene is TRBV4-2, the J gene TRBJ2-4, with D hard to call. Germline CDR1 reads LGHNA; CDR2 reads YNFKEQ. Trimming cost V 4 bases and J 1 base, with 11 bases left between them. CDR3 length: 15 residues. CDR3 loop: CASSLPLGAKNIQYF. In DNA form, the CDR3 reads TGTGCCAGCAGCCTTCCCTTGGGGGCCAAAAACATTCAGTACTTC.

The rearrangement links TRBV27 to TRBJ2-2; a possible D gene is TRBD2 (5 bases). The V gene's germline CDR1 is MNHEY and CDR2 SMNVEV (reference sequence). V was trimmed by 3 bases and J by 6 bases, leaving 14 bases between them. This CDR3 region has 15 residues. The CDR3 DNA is TGTGCCAGCAGTTTTGAGAGGGATAATCCCGGGGAGCTGTTTTTT. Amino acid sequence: CASSFERDNPGELFF.

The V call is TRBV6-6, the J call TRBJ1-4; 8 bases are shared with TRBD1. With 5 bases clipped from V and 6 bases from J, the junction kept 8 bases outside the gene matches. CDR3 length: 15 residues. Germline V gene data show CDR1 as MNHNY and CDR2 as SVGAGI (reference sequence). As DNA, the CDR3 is TGTGCCAGCAGTCAACAGACAGGGGCGTATGAAAAACTGTTTTTT. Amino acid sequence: CASSQQTGAYEKLFF.

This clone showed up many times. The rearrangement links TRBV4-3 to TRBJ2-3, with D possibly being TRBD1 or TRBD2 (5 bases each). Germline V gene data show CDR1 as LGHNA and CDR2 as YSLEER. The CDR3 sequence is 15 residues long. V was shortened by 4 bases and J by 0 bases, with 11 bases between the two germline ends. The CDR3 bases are TGCGCCAGCAGCCGGGGACCAACTAGCACAGATACGCAGTATTTT. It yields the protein CASSRGPTSTDTQYF.

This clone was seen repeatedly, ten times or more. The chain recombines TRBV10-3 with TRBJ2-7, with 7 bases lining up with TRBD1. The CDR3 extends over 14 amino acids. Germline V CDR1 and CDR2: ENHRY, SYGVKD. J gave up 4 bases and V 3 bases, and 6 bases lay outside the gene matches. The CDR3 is CAISDPGGGYEQYF. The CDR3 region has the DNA TGTGCCATCAGTGACCCAGGGGGTGGATACGAGCAGTACTTC.

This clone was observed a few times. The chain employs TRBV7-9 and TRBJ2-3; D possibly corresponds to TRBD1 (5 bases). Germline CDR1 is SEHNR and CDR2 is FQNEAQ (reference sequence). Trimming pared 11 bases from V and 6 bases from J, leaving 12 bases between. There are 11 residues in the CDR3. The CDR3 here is CALGHEDTQYF. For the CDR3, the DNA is TGTGCCCTGGGGCACGAGGATACGCAGTATTTT.

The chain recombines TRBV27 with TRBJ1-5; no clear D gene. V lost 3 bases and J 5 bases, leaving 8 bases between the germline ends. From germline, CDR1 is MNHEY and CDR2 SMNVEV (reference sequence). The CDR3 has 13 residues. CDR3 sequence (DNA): TGTGCCAGCAGTTTCGGGGTCGATCAGCCCCAGCATTTT. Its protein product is CASSFGVDQPQHF.

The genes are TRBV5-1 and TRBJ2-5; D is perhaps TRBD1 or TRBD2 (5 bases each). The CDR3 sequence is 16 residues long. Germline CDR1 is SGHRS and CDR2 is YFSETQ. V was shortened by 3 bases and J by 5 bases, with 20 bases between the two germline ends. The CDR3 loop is CASSWLGGLALETQYF. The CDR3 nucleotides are TGCGCCAGCAGCTGGCTTGGGGGATTAGCGTTGGAGACCCAGTACTTC.

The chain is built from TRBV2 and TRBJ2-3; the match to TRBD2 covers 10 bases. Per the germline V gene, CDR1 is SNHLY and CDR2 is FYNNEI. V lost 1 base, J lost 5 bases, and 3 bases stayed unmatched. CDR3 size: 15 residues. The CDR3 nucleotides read TGTGCCAGCAGTGAAGTAGAGCGGGAGGGAGATACGCAGTATTTT. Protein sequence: CASSEVEREGDTQYF.

The CDR3 here is CASSPGPNSYEQYF. DNA of the CDR3: TGTGCCAGCAGCCCCGGGCCAAACTCCTACGAGCAGTACTTC. This chain links TRBV9 with TRBJ2-7, with D hard to call. Germline V gives CDR1 SGDLS, CDR2 YYNGEE. CDR3 length equals 14 residues. The germline V and J ends were trimmed by 4 bases and 0 bases, with 11 bases remaining between them.